Listed below are T cell receptor beta chains from one sample, sequenced in a study of blood T cell repertoires in COVID-19. The table came from immunoSEQ multiplex PCR; TCRdb's copy has only in-frame clones and leaves some out. The repertoire holds 310,000 or so clones, with over 75% as singletons. The sequencing sample was made of peripheral blood. Receptor source: a woman aged 45-65 years with active or convalescent COVID-19. Both conserved end residues are part of each CDR3. Fields, in order: V gene, J gene, D gene, clone size, CDR3 DNA, CDR3 protein. The D gene is left open where the match is weak. Clone size is not always given. Where it is, it says once, few, many or a class for expanded clones.

v_call: TRBV5-1
j_call: TRBJ2-3
d_call: -
clone_size: -
cdr3_nt: TGCGCCAGCAGCTATACAGGGTCAGATACGCAGTATTTT
cdr3_aa: CASSYTGSDTQYF

v_call: TRBV6-5
j_call: TRBJ2-7
d_call: -
clone_size: -
cdr3_nt: TGTGCCAGCAGTTTACAGGGAACCGGCGAGCAGTACTTC
cdr3_aa: CASSLQGTGEQYF

v_call: TRBV30
j_call: TRBJ2-7
d_call: TRBD2
clone_size: -
cdr3_nt: TGTGCCTGGAGCCCAGAGGGGACTATGCAAGGTGAGCAGTACTTC
cdr3_aa: CAWSPEGTMQGEQYF

v_call: TRBV11-2
j_call: TRBJ2-3
d_call: TRBD2
clone_size: -
cdr3_nt: TGTGCCAGCAGCTTAGGGGGACTAGTTGATAACACAGATACGCAGTATTTT
cdr3_aa: CASSLGGLVDNTDTQYF

v_call: TRBV24-1
j_call: TRBJ2-7
d_call: -
clone_size: -
cdr3_nt: TGTGCCACCACTCACGAGCAGTACTTC
cdr3_aa: CATTHEQYF

v_call: TRBV5-8
j_call: TRBJ2-1
d_call: -
clone_size: -
cdr3_nt: TGTGCCAGCAGCTTACAGGGACGGGACGATGAGCAGTTCTTC
cdr3_aa: CASSLQGRDDEQFF

v_call: TRBV28
j_call: TRBJ1-1
d_call: -
clone_size: -
cdr3_nt: TGTGCCAGCACTCCCCCTTTGTTGACTGAAGCTTTCTTT
cdr3_aa: CASTPPLLTEAFF

v_call: TRBV3-1/TRBV3-2
j_call: TRBJ2-1
d_call: -
clone_size: -
cdr3_nt: TGTGCCAGCAGCCAAGGGCCTAATGAGCAGTTCTTC
cdr3_aa: CASSQGPNEQFF

v_call: TRBV28
j_call: TRBJ1-2
d_call: -
clone_size: -
cdr3_nt: TGTGCCAGCAGTTTTGGGGCTTATGGCTACACCTTC
cdr3_aa: CASSFGAYGYTF

v_call: TRBV7-9
j_call: TRBJ2-3
d_call: -
clone_size: -
cdr3_nt: TGTGCCAGCAGCCCCTACTCAGGGGAGAAAGATACGCAGTATTTT
cdr3_aa: CASSPYSGEKDTQYF

v_call: TRBV7-3
j_call: TRBJ2-2
d_call: -
clone_size: -
cdr3_nt: TGTGCCAGCAGCTTGAAGGGGACCGGGGAGCTGTTTTTT
cdr3_aa: CASSLKGTGELFF

v_call: TRBV2
j_call: TRBJ1-2
d_call: TRBD1
clone_size: many
cdr3_nt: TGTGCCAGCAGTGAAGCATCAGGGGGGAGTTATGGCTACACCTTC
cdr3_aa: CASSEASGGSYGYTF

v_call: TRBV2
j_call: TRBJ2-7
d_call: -
clone_size: -
cdr3_nt: TGTGCCAGCAGTGATCGTGAGCTTTACGAGCAGTACTTC
cdr3_aa: CASSDRELYEQYF

v_call: TRBV19
j_call: TRBJ1-1
d_call: -
clone_size: -
cdr3_nt: TGTGCCACAAGAGGAGGGGTGAACACTGAAGCTTTCTTT
cdr3_aa: CATRGGVNTEAFF

v_call: TRBV5-1
j_call: TRBJ2-2
d_call: TRBD2
clone_size: once
cdr3_nt: TGCGCCAATCAGGGAGGGAACCTGGACACCGGGGAGCTGTTTTTT
cdr3_aa: CANQGGNLDTGELFF

v_call: TRBV7-8
j_call: TRBJ2-1
d_call: TRBD1
clone_size: -
cdr3_nt: TGTGCCAGACTTAAACGGACAGGGTCCTACAATGAGCAGTTCTTC
cdr3_aa: CARLKRTGSYNEQFF

v_call: TRBV19
j_call: TRBJ2-1
d_call: -
clone_size: -
cdr3_nt: TGTGCCAGTAGTGCCTGGGACAACTACAATGAGCAGTTCTTC
cdr3_aa: CASSAWDNYNEQFF

v_call: TRBV4-1
j_call: TRBJ2-3
d_call: TRBD2
clone_size: -
cdr3_nt: TGCGCCAGCAGCCCCCCCCCTCGGCTAGCGGGGAGCACAGATACGCAGTATTTT
cdr3_aa: CASSPPPRLAGSTDTQYF

v_call: TRBV28
j_call: TRBJ2-5
d_call: TRBD1
clone_size: -
cdr3_nt: TGTGCCAGCAGGGGGACAGGGGCAGGGACCCAGTACTTC
cdr3_aa: CASRGTGAGTQYF

v_call: TRBV19
j_call: TRBJ1-5
d_call: -
clone_size: -
cdr3_nt: TGTGCCAGTAGGATTACAGGGTTTTATAGCAATCAGCCCCAGCATTTT
cdr3_aa: CASRITGFYSNQPQHF

v_call: TRBV15
j_call: TRBJ1-2
d_call: -
clone_size: -
cdr3_nt: TGTGCCACCAGCAGGGGTATTATGACAGTCTCCTATGGCTACACCTTC
cdr3_aa: CATSRGIMTVSYGYTF

v_call: TRBV28
j_call: TRBJ1-2
d_call: -
clone_size: -
cdr3_nt: TGTGCCAGCAGTACTGGACAGAACTATGGCTACACCTTC
cdr3_aa: CASSTGQNYGYTF

v_call: TRBV7-2
j_call: TRBJ2-3
d_call: -
clone_size: -
cdr3_nt: TGTGCCAGCAGCTTAAAGGCTCCGCGGGCCTCCCCATCCGAGGATACGCAGTATTTT
cdr3_aa: CASSLKAPRASPSEDTQYF

v_call: TRBV4-3
j_call: TRBJ1-5
d_call: TRBD1
clone_size: -
cdr3_nt: TGCGCCAGCAGCCAGGAACAGGGGGAAGAGGGTCAGCCCCAGCATTTT
cdr3_aa: CASSQEQGEEGQPQHF

v_call: TRBV19
j_call: TRBJ2-7
d_call: -
clone_size: -
cdr3_nt: TGTGCCAGTAGTCCAATATGGGGACGACAGGAACACTACGAGCAGTACTTC
cdr3_aa: CASSPIWGRQEHYEQYF

v_call: TRBV5-1
j_call: TRBJ2-5
d_call: -
clone_size: -
cdr3_nt: TGCGCCAGCAGCTTGGAGACAGGGAGGGAGACCCAGTACTTC
cdr3_aa: CASSLETGRETQYF

v_call: TRBV3-1/TRBV3-2
j_call: TRBJ2-2
d_call: TRBD2
clone_size: -
cdr3_nt: TGTGCCAGCAGCCAAGGGGAGGGAACCGGGGAGCTGTTTTTT
cdr3_aa: CASSQGEGTGELFF

v_call: TRBV5-1
j_call: TRBJ2-1
d_call: TRBD2
clone_size: -
cdr3_nt: TGCGCCAGCGAAGGAAGCGGGGGCTCTTACAATGAGCAGTTCTTC
cdr3_aa: CASEGSGGSYNEQFF

v_call: TRBV4-1
j_call: TRBJ2-1
d_call: TRBD2
clone_size: -
cdr3_nt: TGCGCCAGCAGCCGGAAGATAGGGACTAGCGGGGCCAGCTCCTACAATGAGCAGTTCTTC
cdr3_aa: CASSRKIGTSGASSYNEQFF

v_call: TRBV6-2/TRBV6-3
j_call: TRBJ2-1
d_call: -
clone_size: -
cdr3_nt: TGTGCCAGCAGTCCGAGACATGAGGGCCCCTACAATGAGCAGTTCTTC
cdr3_aa: CASSPRHEGPYNEQFF

v_call: TRBV6-5
j_call: TRBJ2-1
d_call: -
clone_size: -
cdr3_nt: TGTGCCAGCAGTTACAGGGGGGGGCTTGAGCAGTTCTTC
cdr3_aa: CASSYRGGLEQFF

v_call: TRBV2
j_call: TRBJ1-2
d_call: -
clone_size: -
cdr3_nt: TGTGCCAGCAGAACCGACAGCTATGGCTACACCTTC
cdr3_aa: CASRTDSYGYTF

v_call: TRBV30
j_call: TRBJ2-2
d_call: -
clone_size: once
cdr3_nt: TGTGCCCTGGAATTCCGGACAACGAACACCGGGGAGCTGTTTTTT
cdr3_aa: CALEFRTTNTGELFF

v_call: TRBV10-3
j_call: TRBJ1-2
d_call: TRBD1
clone_size: -
cdr3_nt: TGTGCCATCACTCCGGGACAGACTAACTATGGCTACACCTTC
cdr3_aa: CAITPGQTNYGYTF

v_call: TRBV3-1/TRBV3-2
j_call: TRBJ1-1
d_call: -
clone_size: -
cdr3_nt: TGTGCCAGCAGCCAAGTTCTAGCGAACACTGAAGCTTTCTTT
cdr3_aa: CASSQVLANTEAFF

v_call: TRBV6-2/TRBV6-3
j_call: TRBJ1-1
d_call: TRBD1
clone_size: few
cdr3_nt: TGTGCCAGCAGCCCACATTGGACAGGGGGGACTGAAGCTTTCTTT
cdr3_aa: CASSPHWTGGTEAFF

v_call: TRBV29-1
j_call: TRBJ2-7
d_call: -
clone_size: -
cdr3_nt: TGCAGCGTTAAGTCACAGGTCAACGAGCAGTACTTC
cdr3_aa: CSVKSQVNEQYF

v_call: TRBV19
j_call: TRBJ1-6
d_call: -
clone_size: -
cdr3_nt: TGTGCCAGTAGTATAGTCGCGGGGACGGAGAATTCACCCCTCCACTTT
cdr3_aa: CASSIVAGTENSPLHF

v_call: TRBV18
j_call: TRBJ1-2
d_call: TRBD1
clone_size: few
cdr3_nt: TGTGCCAGCTCACCTACCGACAGGGTGGGCTACACCTTC
cdr3_aa: CASSPTDRVGYTF

v_call: TRBV13
j_call: TRBJ2-3
d_call: TRBD2
clone_size: -
cdr3_nt: TGTGCCAGCAGCTCAGGAGGGACTAATTTTGCAGATACGCAGTATTTT
cdr3_aa: CASSSGGTNFADTQYF

v_call: TRBV4-1
j_call: TRBJ1-2
d_call: -
clone_size: -
cdr3_nt: TGCGCCAGCAGCCAAGATCCCCCCGGCTATGGCTACACCTTC
cdr3_aa: CASSQDPPGYGYTF

v_call: TRBV7-2
j_call: TRBJ1-4
d_call: -
clone_size: -
cdr3_nt: TGTGCCAGCAGCTCCCAGACAGCCTATAATGAAAAACTGTTTTTT
cdr3_aa: CASSSQTAYNEKLFF

v_call: TRBV20-1
j_call: TRBJ2-7
d_call: TRBD2
clone_size: -
cdr3_nt: TGCAGTGCTAGTCGGACTAGGGGCTACGAGCAGTACTTC
cdr3_aa: CSASRTRGYEQYF

v_call: TRBV3-1/TRBV3-2
j_call: TRBJ2-2
d_call: TRBD2
clone_size: -
cdr3_nt: TGTGCCAGCAGCCAGCTGGGGGAGGGCACCGGGGAGCTGTTTTTT
cdr3_aa: CASSQLGEGTGELFF

v_call: TRBV28
j_call: TRBJ1-2
d_call: -
clone_size: -
cdr3_nt: TGTGCCAGCAGTTTATCGGGGGGGCTGGGCTACACCTTC
cdr3_aa: CASSLSGGLGYTF

v_call: TRBV6-6
j_call: TRBJ1-5
d_call: TRBD1
clone_size: -
cdr3_nt: TGTGCCAGCAGTTCAACAGGGGGCGCGGGCAATCAGCCCCAGCATTTT
cdr3_aa: CASSSTGGAGNQPQHF

v_call: TRBV6-5
j_call: TRBJ2-5
d_call: TRBD2
clone_size: -
cdr3_nt: TGTGCCAGCAGTCGGGGGGGCAGCCAAGAGACCCAGTACTTC
cdr3_aa: CASSRGGSQETQYF

v_call: TRBV19
j_call: TRBJ2-5
d_call: TRBD2
clone_size: -
cdr3_nt: TGTGCCAGTAGTACCAGACCAGCGGGGGGTCTGGAGACCCAGTACTTC
cdr3_aa: CASSTRPAGGLETQYF

v_call: TRBV9
j_call: TRBJ1-2
d_call: -
clone_size: -
cdr3_nt: TGTGCCAGCAGCGACGGGGGAAACTATGGCTACACCTTC
cdr3_aa: CASSDGGNYGYTF

v_call: TRBV4-2
j_call: TRBJ1-1
d_call: -
clone_size: -
cdr3_nt: TGTGCCAGCAGCCAAGACACGGGGAACACTGAAGCTTTCTTT
cdr3_aa: CASSQDTGNTEAFF

v_call: TRBV7-2
j_call: TRBJ2-3
d_call: TRBD1
clone_size: -
cdr3_nt: TGTGCCAGCAGCTTAGCCCCCGGACAGGGAGGTACGCAGTATTTT
cdr3_aa: CASSLAPGQGGTQYF